This entry is about one T cell receptor beta chain. What it binds is unknown. This entry belongs to a study of cytomegalovirus exposure and HLA in healthy donors. Study-level results: A later analysis found most CMV-associated TCR beta chains apparently HLA-restricted. Immune exposure was documented only through CMV serostatus. The HLA-A and HLA-B alleles of most subjects were reportedly predicted accurately from TCR beta sequences. One variant, a missense change in DCLRE1C, was linked in a later analysis to TCR beta V- and J-gene trimming.

PCR employed 60 Vbeta and 13 Jbeta primers. TCRdb keeps only in-frame clones here, not all; method: immunoSEQ multiplex PCR. The repertoire table contains roughly 100,000 clones. Germline loops: CDR1 SGDLS, CDR2 YYNGEE. The CDR3 extends over 16 amino acids. V lost 0 bases and J lost 7; bases outside the gene matches: 8. This clonotype was sampled from a man aged 35-49 years in good health and CMV-seronegative. The rearrangement uses TRBV9 and TRBJ2-1; 9 bases fit TRBD2. The material sequenced was PBMCs. The CDR3 coding sequence is TGTGCCAGCAGCGTAGATGGGACTAGCAGTCGGAATGAGCAGTTCTTC. This encodes CASSVDGTSSRNEQFF.